Below, 4 T cell receptor beta chains from the same sample are listed, as sequenced in a study of beta chain features in type 1 diabetes. Their specific antigens are unknown. Findings and caveats of the study: Among all four CD4+ subsets, Type 1 diabetes patients had TCRB CDR3s that were moderately but significantly shorter.

The authors reverse transcribed all of the isolated RNA, so sequencing captured expressed TCRB transcripts. Sequencing used immunoSEQ multiplex PCR; TCRdb keeps in-frame clones, though not all of them. This table holds approximately 140,000 clones, around 10% found once. Sequenced material: central memory CD4+ T cells from blood. The origin of the receptors is a man aged 25 to 40 with type 1 diabetes.

This clone was seen a few times. The chain recombines TRBV5-5 with TRBJ1-6, with D tentatively TRBD1 (6 bases). CDR1 and CDR2 (germline): SGHKS, YYEKEE (reference sequence). The V end lost 0 bases, the J end lost 7 bases, and 11 bases lay between the germline ends. The CDR3 totals 15 residues. CDR3 bases: TGTGCCAGCAGCTTGGAGCGGGACACCAATTCACCCCTCCACTTT. As protein: CASSLERDTNSPLHF.

The rearrangement links TRBV18 to TRBJ1-5; TRBD1 aligns across 7 bases. Trimming removed 2 bases from V and 2 bases from J; junction bases left unmatched: 3. Germline CDR1 reads KGHSH; CDR2 reads LQKENI. This CDR3 spans 15 amino acids. CDR3 DNA: TGTGCCAGCTCACCATTAGGGGGCCGCAATCAGCCCCAGCATTTT. Translating it yields CASSPLGGRNQPQHF.

This clone was found a few times. V usage is TRBV6-6 and J usage is TRBJ1-2; 7 nucleotides match TRBD1. After removal of 5 bases from V and 9 bases from J, the junction contained 9 bases not matched to a gene. The CDR3 consists of 13 residues. Germline V lookup: CDR1 MNHNY, CDR2 SVGAGI (reference sequence). The CDR3 sequence is CASSPGTVASYTF. CDR3 coding DNA: TGTGCCAGCAGTCCCGGGACAGTAGCGAGCTACACCTTC.

The gene calls are TRBV2 and TRBJ1-6; D unresolved. V shed 2 bases and J shed 12 bases, with 5 bases lying between them. The CDR3 loop spans 11 amino acids. Germline V gene lookup returns CDR1 SNHLY and CDR2 FYNNEI. The CDR3, as DNA: TGTGCCAGCAGTGAAATAGTACCCCTCCACTTT. Protein: CASSEIVPLHF.